This TCR beta chain is from a study of PD-1 blockade in classical Hodgkin lymphoma. CDR3 length equals 13 residues. From germline, CDR1 is MGHRA and CDR2 YSYEKL. V gave up 1 base and J gave up 8 bases, with 11 bases separating them. This clone was observed once. What it binds is unknown. The table came from immunoSEQ multiplex PCR; TCRdb's copy has only in-frame clones and leaves some out. The sample lists 25,000 to 30,000 clones, over 75% occurring once. General study findings and limits: Individuals who commenced nivolumab within less than 1 year of ASCT were excluded. While CD8+ TCR diversity did not rise significantly by C4D1, CD4+ TCR diversity did.

Time point noted: cycle 4 day 1 (C4D1), after 6 weeks of nivolumab. All trial patients relapsed after autologous stem cell transplantation. Complete response, partial response or progressive disease were the best responses. The genes are TRBV4-1 and TRBJ1-2; unclear D gene. The receptor comes from a human donor with classical Hodgkin lymphoma. The material was peripheral blood mononuclear cells (PBMCs), obtained before the fourth cycle of nivolumab. The DNA of the CDR3 is TGCGCCAGCAGCCAAGTAGCCAGGCTGGGCTACACCTTC. Translating it yields CASSQVARLGYTF.